Shown below are 21 T cell receptor beta chains from a single sample sequenced in a study of response to subunit inactivated influenza vaccine. TCRdb analysed the RT-PCR reads with MiXCR anew, one entry per CDR3 protein. The sample lists under 850,000 distinct CDR3 sequences, about 18% occurring once. The source material was PBMCs from blood, sampled 4 to 6 days after vaccination. All receptors derive from a man aged 45-65 years who received an inactivated influenza vaccine.

This clonotype was recorded many times. This rearrangement joins TRBV12-3 or TRBV12-4 to TRBJ1-5; D may be TRBD1 (6 bases). Trimming shortened V by 7 bases and J by 9 bases, and 13 bases separated the two germline ends. The CDR3 is 12 residues long. CDR3 DNA: TGTGCCAGCACCTTAGGGGGGGGGCCCCAGCATTTT. It translates to CASTLGGGPQHF.

This clonotype appeared many times. The V gene is TRBV5-1, the J gene TRBJ2-5; TRBD1 matches at 9 bases. CDR1 SGHRS and CDR2 YFSETQ come from the germline V gene. This CDR3 is built from 17 residues. V lost 1 base to trimming and J lost 3 bases; unmatched junction nucleotides: 10. CDR3 protein: CASSLSTGGGVKETQYF. In nucleotides, the CDR3 is TGCGCCAGCAGCTTGAGTACAGGGGGCGGCGTAAAAGAGACCCAGTACTTC.

The J gene is TRBJ2-2, the V gene TRBV6-1, with 7 bases lining up with TRBD2. The CDR3 loop spans 17 amino acids. From germline, CDR1 is MNHNS and CDR2 SASEGT. Losses at the gene ends were 6 bases for V and 4 bases for J; bases not matched to a gene: 14. CDR3 sequence: CASRTGGLSGGTGELFF. CDR3 in DNA: TGTGCCAGCAGGACCGGGGGACTAAGCGGTGGCACCGGGGAGCTGTTTTTT.

The chain has TRBV7-9 and TRBJ2-1, with no clear D. The V end lost 3 bases, the J end lost 3 bases, and 9 bases lay between the germline ends. Germline V lookup: CDR1 SEHNR, CDR2 FQNEAQ (reference sequence). The CDR3 runs to 14 residues. The CDR3 here is CASSFTNHYNEQFF. CDR3 nucleotide sequence: TGTGCCAGCAGCTTTACAAACCACTACAATGAGCAGTTCTTC.

This rearrangement joins TRBV29-1 to TRBJ2-7, with D unclear. Germline CDR1 is SQVTM and CDR2 is ANQGSEA. The V gene lost 6 bases and the J gene lost 4 bases, with 13 bases spanning the gap. This CDR3 has 12 residues. The CDR3 region is CSVASSGYEQYF. Written as DNA, the CDR3 is TGCAGCGTCGCCTCTTCTGGGTACGAGCAGTACTTC.

The chain has TRBV7-8 and TRBJ2-7, with TRBD1 matching 7 bases. The V and J ends lost 5 bases and 2 bases, in that order; junction bases with no gene match: 6. The CDR3 consists of 14 residues. Germline loops: CDR1 SGHVS, CDR2 FQNEAQ. CDR3 region: CASSAYRGPYEQYF. The CDR3 DNA reads as TGTGCCAGCAGCGCATACAGGGGTCCCTACGAGCAGTACTTC.

The gene calls are TRBV9 and TRBJ2-7, with TRBD1 as a possible D gene (6 bases). V was pared by 0 bases and J by 5 bases, with 9 bases between. In germline, CDR1 is SGDLS, CDR2 YYNGEE. This CDR3 is 13 amino acids long. CDR3 nucleotides: TGTGCCAGCAGCGTAGGGCAGGGGAACGAGCAGTACTTC. This encodes CASSVGQGNEQYF.

J is TRBJ2-3 and V is TRBV4-2, with D tentatively TRBD2 (6 bases). Germline CDR1 and CDR2: LGHNA and YNFKEQ. Trimming took off 6 bases at V and 4 bases at J, with 14 bases between the two ends. CDR3 length equals 14 residues. The CDR3 nucleotides read TGTGCCAGCAGTCCTTCGACTAGAGCAGATACGCAGTATTTT. Its translation: CASSPSTRADTQYF.

This chain joins TRBV10-3 and TRBJ2-1; D gene ambiguous. The CDR3 extends over 14 amino acids. The V end was cut by 0 bases, the J end by 3 bases, with 6 bases between. The germline V gene has CDR1 ENHRY and CDR2 SYGVKD. The CDR3 nucleotides read TGTGCCATCAGTGAGTCTGGCATCTACAATGAGCAGTTCTTC. This encodes CAISESGIYNEQFF.

A word on this clonotype: Sequence at one end of the junction differs from germline and may be a read error. The chain recombines TRBV5-1 with TRBJ2-7; no reliable D call. The CDR3 is made up of 10 amino acids. CDR1 and CDR2 from the germline V gene are SGHRS and YFSETQ. CDR3 DNA sequence: TGCGCCAGCAGCTTGCCCGCCCGTGCCTTC. This gives the protein CASSLPARAF.

The rearrangement uses TRBV5-1 and TRBJ2-5; TRBD1 aligns across 8 bases. The CDR3 extends over 14 amino acids. Trimming removed 4 bases from V and 5 bases from J; junction bases left unmatched: 7. CDR1 is SGHRS, CDR2 YFSETQ, per germline. The CDR3 DNA is TGCGCCAGCAGCGAGGGACAGGCCAGGGAGACCCAGTACTTC. Translation: CASSEGQARETQYF.

The V and J genes are TRBV7-6 and TRBJ2-5; 11 nucleotides line up with TRBD2. Germline V CDR1 and CDR2: SGHVS, FNYEAQ. The CDR3 runs 16 residues. V lost 5 bases and J lost 0; bases outside the gene matches: 5. CDR3 nucleotide sequence: TGTGCCAGCAGCCTTATAGCGGGAGGGAACCAAGAGACCCAGTACTTC. It codes for CASSLIAGGNQETQYF.

This clonotype was counted only a few times. The rearrangement uses TRBV6-1 and TRBJ2-7; D unclear. Germline CDR1 is MNHNS and CDR2 is SASEGT. With 6 bases removed from V and 2 bases from J, the gap between germline ends came to 17 bases. CDR3 size: 15 residues. CDR3 nucleotides: TGTGCCAGCAGCCCCACCAGGCTAGTTGCCTACGAGCAGTACTTC. Its protein product is CASSPTRLVAYEQYF.

The chain carries TRBV7-9 and TRBJ2-2; a weak D match, TRBD2 (5 bases). Germline loops: CDR1 SEHNR, CDR2 FQNEAQ (reference sequence). V was clipped by 5 bases and J by 1 base, with 17 bases between them. There are 17 residues in the CDR3. CDR3 bases: TGTGCCAGCAGCCCCTCACCCGGACTCGGGAACACCGGGGAGCTGTTTTTT. Its protein product is CASSPSPGLGNTGELFF.

V usage is TRBV5-1 and J usage is TRBJ1-1, with D possibly TRBD1 on 5 matching bases. The CDR3 loop spans 13 amino acids. Trimming shortened V by 3 bases and J by 7 bases, and 13 bases separated the two germline ends. Germline V gives CDR1 SGHRS, CDR2 YFSETQ. The CDR3 protein is CASSSGPSYEAFF. The CDR3 DNA sequence: TGCGCCAGCAGCTCGGGACCGTCGTATGAAGCTTTCTTT.

This clonotype was counted at least ten times. The chain carries TRBV5-1 and TRBJ2-1; 7 bases line up with TRBD2. The CDR3 runs to 14 residues. After removal of 4 bases from V and 6 bases from J, the junction contained 7 bases not matched to a gene. CDR1 is SGHRS, CDR2 YFSETQ, per germline. CDR3 nucleotides: TGCGCCAGCAGCCCCCCAGGCGGGAGCAATGAGCAGTTCTTC. Translated, it gives CASSPPGGSNEQFF.

V gene TRBV11-2 combines with J gene TRBJ2-6; TRBD1 matches 10 bases. After removal of 3 bases from V and 0 bases from J, the junction contained 5 bases not matched to a gene. Germline CDR1 reads SGHAT; CDR2 reads FQNNGV. CDR3 length: 18 amino acids. CDR3 protein: CASSFHRDRGSGANVLTF. The CDR3 DNA sequence: TGTGCCAGCAGCTTTCACCGGGACAGGGGCTCTGGGGCCAACGTCCTGACTTTC.

The gene calls are TRBV20-1 and TRBJ1-2; D may be TRBD1 (6 bases). The CDR3 is 11 amino acids. With 5 bases removed from V and 7 bases from J, the gap between germline ends came to 11 bases. Germline CDR1 is DFQATT and CDR2 is SNEGSKA (reference sequence). The CDR3 loop reads CSADNRVGYTF. Written as DNA, the CDR3 is TGCAGTGCTGATAACAGGGTTGGCTACACCTTC.

The V call is TRBV20-1, the J call TRBJ1-2; D is possibly TRBD1 (6 bases). The germline V gene has CDR1 DFQATT and CDR2 SNEGSKA (reference sequence). The CDR3 totals 18 residues. The germline V and J ends were trimmed by 3 bases and 2 bases, with 25 bases remaining between them. The CDR3 region is CSARVPGGGFYFNYGYTF. The CDR3 DNA is TGCAGTGCTAGGGTACCCGGCGGGGGCTTTTACTTCAACTATGGCTACACCTTC.

In this sample, this clonotype turned up a few times. This sequence joins TRBV5-1 and TRBJ1-1; D is perhaps TRBD1 (5 bases). Germline lookup yields CDR1 SGHRS and CDR2 YFSETQ. The CDR3 covers 13 residues. V was shortened by 3 bases and J by 3 bases, with 9 bases between the two germline ends. In nucleotides, the CDR3 is TGCGCCAGCAGCTCGGACATATACACTGAAGCTTTCTTT. Amino acid sequence: CASSSDIYTEAFF.

This clonotype showed up just a few times. The V gene is TRBV7-3, the J gene TRBJ2-3; D is uncertain. The CDR3 extends over 14 amino acids. Germline V gene data show CDR1 as SGHTA and CDR2 as FQGTGA. Trimming removed 5 bases from V and 2 bases from J, with 11 bases in between. CDR3 sequence: CASSPNKVTDTQYF. CDR3 nucleotides: TGTGCCAGCAGCCCAAATAAGGTCACAGATACGCAGTATTTT. Variable domain in full (rest from reference TRBV7-3 and TRBJ2-3): GAGVSQTPSNKVTEKGKYVELRCDPISGHTALYWYRQSLGQGPEFLIYFQGTGAADDSGLPNDRFFAVRPEGSVSTLKIQRTERGDSAVYLCASSPNKVTDTQYFGPGTRLTVL.